This T cell receptor beta chain was sequenced during a study of blood T cell repertoires in COVID-19. Measured with immunoSEQ multiplex PCR; TCRdb has only the in-frame clones, and not every one. The sample carries 55,000 to 80,000 clones, about 81% recorded once. V lost 5 bases, J lost 7 bases, and 9 bases stayed unmatched. Germline CDR1 reads MNHEY; CDR2 reads SMNVEV (reference sequence). This CDR3 spans 16 amino acids. The sequence derives from a human donor in a cohort sampled during active COVID-19. The V gene is TRBV27, the J gene TRBJ2-2, with 11 bases identical to TRBD2. Input material: peripheral blood. For the CDR3, the DNA is TGTGCCAGCAGTCCACTAGCGGGAGAGCGAGGCGGGGAGCTGTTTTTT. Its protein product is CASSPLAGERGGELFF.